A selection of T cell receptor beta chains follows, all from one sample in a study of CD8 T cells in ankylosing spondylitis. TCRdb reprocessed the 5' RACE reads via MiXCR and lists one record per CDR3 protein. Here the sample spans hundreds of thousands of distinct CDR3 sequences, around 32% being singletons. The sequenced sample consisted of blood, either unsorted or a sorted T cell fraction (not recorded which). The receptors originated from a male donor with ankylosing spondylitis or in good health (not recorded which). CDR3s include the opening cysteine and the closing phenylalanine or tryptophan. D genes are given only for firm matches. Some rows mark clone size as missing; the rest say once, few, many or name a class of expanded clone.

j_call,v_call,cdr3_length,d_call,clone_size,cdr3_nt,cdr3_aa
TRBJ2-5,TRBV4-1,17,NA,NA,TGCGCCAGCAGCCAAGGAATGATTAGGGTGCCTCAAGAGACCCAGTACTTC,CASSQGMIRVPQETQYF
TRBJ2-1,TRBV29-1,13,TRBD2,few,TGCAGCGACCTGGACCGGGGACTAGGGGAGCAGTTCTTC,CSDLDRGLGEQFF
TRBJ1-2,TRBV20-1,14,TRBD1,NA,TGCAGTGCTAGAGTAGGGGACAGGGGGAACGGCTACACCTTC,CSARVGDRGNGYTF
TRBJ2-3,TRBV5-1,14,NA,few,TGCGCCAGCAGCTTCAGGGATCCCCCAGATACGCAGTATTTT,CASSFRDPPDTQYF
TRBJ2-1,TRBV5-1,13,NA,NA,TGCGCCAGCAGCCCGGACGGCTACAATGAGCAGTTCTTC,CASSPDGYNEQFF
TRBJ2-1,TRBV29-1,15,NA,NA,TGCAGCGGCTGTCAGGGGAGTTCCTTATACAATGAGCAGTTCTTC,CSGCQGSSLYNEQFF
TRBJ2-3,TRBV11-2,15,NA,NA,TGTGCCAGCAGCGGCCCTCGTATTATCACAGATACGCAGTATTTT,CASSGPRIITDTQYF
TRBJ2-3,TRBV28,16,NA,NA,TGTGCCAGCAGTTTAGGCTCCCAAATCGGGACAGATACGCAGTATTTT,CASSLGSQIGTDTQYF
TRBJ2-1,TRBV2,15,NA,NA,TGTGCCAGCTCTGGGGGGGGGCCTTTTCCCAATGAGCAGTTCTTC,CASSGGGPFPNEQFF
TRBJ2-7,TRBV28,15,TRBD1,NA,TGTGCCAGCAGTCCCGGGACAGGGCTTTCCTACGAGCAGTACTTC,CASSPGTGLSYEQYF
TRBJ2-7,TRBV29-1,14,TRBD1,NA,TGCAGCGTTGAAATGGGGACAGGGTCCTACGAGCAGTACTTC,CSVEMGTGSYEQYF
TRBJ2-7,TRBV29-1,12,NA,NA,TGCAGCGTTGAAGATCCCCCCGACGAGCAGTACTTC,CSVEDPPDEQYF
TRBJ2-7,TRBV20-1,11,NA,few,TGCAGCGCCTTGCGTCTCTACGAGCAGTACTTC,CSALRLYEQYF
TRBJ1-6,TRBV6-5,15,NA,few,TGTGCCAGCAGTTACTCGGGTTCGACGAAGTCACCCCTCCACTTT,CASSYSGSTKSPLHF
TRBJ2-2,TRBV10-3,16,TRBD1,few,TGTGCCATCAGCGTACCGAAGGGACAGGGGTCCGGGGAGCTGTTTTTT,CAISVPKGQGSGELFF
TRBJ2-3,TRBV20-1,15,TRBD2,NA,TGCAGTGGATCTAGCGGGGGGGGAATGAGAGATACGCAGTATTTT,CSGSSGGGMRDTQYF
TRBJ1-3,TRBV29-1,13,NA,NA,TGCAGCGTTGGAGCAGGGTGGGGAAACACCATATATTTT,CSVGAGWGNTIYF
TRBJ2-7,TRBV5-1,14,TRBD2,NA,TGCGCCAGCAGCACAACTAGCGGGGGGGTCGAGCAGTACTTC,CASSTTSGGVEQYF
TRBJ2-3,TRBV7-9,17,NA,NA,TGTGCCAGCAGCTCACGCTCCGCCGACAGGCCCACAGATACGCAGTATTTT,CASSSRSADRPTDTQYF
TRBJ2-5,TRBV20-1,16,TRBD2,few,TGCAGTGCTAGAGATCTCTGGAGCGGGGCCCAAGAGACCCAGTACTTC,CSARDLWSGAQETQYF
TRBJ2-3,TRBV15,14,NA,few,TGTGCCACCAGCAGAGAACAGATCACAGATACGCAGTATTTT,CATSREQITDTQYF
TRBJ2-1,TRBV15,16,NA,NA,TGTGCCACCAGCAGAGATCTAGGCCCGCCCTACAATGAGCAGTTCTTC,CATSRDLGPPYNEQFF
TRBJ2-7,TRBV15,15,NA,NA,TGTGCCACCAGCAGCCCTATGGGGGTAGATTTGGAGCAGTACTTC,CATSSPMGVDLEQYF
TRBJ2-2,TRBV20-1,14,NA,NA,TGCAGTGCTCCCCAAGAGATCAACACCGGGGAGCTGTTTTTT,CSAPQEINTGELFF
TRBJ1-5,TRBV6-5,16,NA,few,TGTGCCAGCAGTTACTCGGGAGCTACGAGCAATCAGCCCCAGCATTTT,CASSYSGATSNQPQHF
TRBJ2-1,TRBV20-1,14,NA,few,TGCAGTGCTAGAGACAGGGTGTATTACAATGAGCAGTTCTTC,CSARDRVYYNEQFF
TRBJ2-3,TRBV7-9,13,NA,NA,TGTGCCAGCAGCTTATCCCTTGCAGATACGCAGTATTTT,CASSLSLADTQYF
TRBJ1-3,TRBV9,13,NA,NA,TGTGCCAGCAGCGGACAAGGGGGGAACACCATATATTTT,CASSGQGGNTIYF
TRBJ2-5,TRBV6-1,13,NA,NA,TGTGCCAGCAGGAGGACAGTACAAGAGACCCAGTACTTC,CASRRTVQETQYF
TRBJ2-5,TRBV20-1,15,TRBD1,many,TGCAGTGCTAGACGGGGGTCAGGGGGCCTAGAGACCCAGTACTTC,CSARRGSGGLETQYF
TRBJ2-2,TRBV11-1,18,TRBD2,NA,TGTGCCAGCAGCGCCCCGCTAGCGGGGGGCGGTAACACCGGGGAGCTGTTTTTT,CASSAPLAGGGNTGELFF
TRBJ1-6,TRBV6-1,14,TRBD1,NA,TGTGCCAGCAGCCAGGGGGCCTATAATTCACCCCTCCACTTT,CASSQGAYNSPLHF
TRBJ2-7,TRBV6-1,15,NA,few,TGTGCTACAGGGGACCCAGCGGGCGGGACCGGCGAGCAGTACTTC,CATGDPAGGTGEQYF
TRBJ2-1,TRBV20-1,14,NA,few,TGCAGTGCTAGGGCTGGGAGCTCCTACAATGAGCAGTTCTTC,CSARAGSSYNEQFF
TRBJ2-7,TRBV20-1,13,NA,NA,TGCAGTGCTAGACCCAAGAGCTCCTACGAGCAGTACTTC,CSARPKSSYEQYF
TRBJ1-2,TRBV5-1,12,NA,NA,TGCGCCAGCAGCTCACACGGATTCGGCTACACCTTC,CASSSHGFGYTF
TRBJ2-5,TRBV9,16,TRBD2,NA,TGTGCCAGCAGCGACACTAGCGGGGGTCACGGAGAGACCCAGTACTTC,CASSDTSGGHGETQYF
TRBJ2-7,TRBV6-5,15,NA,NA,TGTGCCAGCAGTTACTCGAATGCGGCTGGGCACGAGCAGTACTTC,CASSYSNAAGHEQYF
TRBJ1-2,TRBV20-1,13,NA,few,TGCAGTGCTAGACGGCAGTTGAACTATGGCTACACCTTC,CSARRQLNYGYTF
TRBJ2-7,TRBV14,15,TRBD1,NA,TGTGCCAGCAGCCAGGCAGGACAGGGGAATTACGAGCAGTACTTC,CASSQAGQGNYEQYF
TRBJ1-3,TRBV5-1,14,NA,NA,TGCGCCAGCAGCTTGGGATTCTCTGGAAACACCATATATTTT,CASSLGFSGNTIYF
TRBJ2-5,TRBV20-1,13,NA,NA,TGCAGTGCTAGCGTCGCCCGGACCCGGGCCCAGTACTTC,CSASVARTRAQYF
TRBJ2-7,TRBV18,14,TRBD2,NA,TGTGCCAGCTCATTGCCGGGACTAGGTGAGGAGCAGTACTTC,CASSLPGLGEEQYF
TRBJ2-5,TRBV29-1,13,TRBD1,once,TGCAGCGTTGAAACAGGGGCACAAGAGACCCAGTACTTC,CSVETGAQETQYF
TRBJ2-7,TRBV7-6,13,NA,few,TGTGCCAGCAGCTTAGAGAGCTCCTACGAGCAGTACTTC,CASSLESSYEQYF
TRBJ2-2,TRBV15,15,NA,NA,TGTGCCACCAGCAGAGCCGACCCGGTCACCGGGGAGCTGTTTTTT,CATSRADPVTGELFF
TRBJ2-3,TRBV27,15,NA,few,TGTGCCAGCAGTTTACAGGAACGACACACAGATACGCAGTATTTT,CASSLQERHTDTQYF
TRBJ2-1,TRBV11-2,16,TRBD2,NA,TGTGCCAGCAGCTTAGTCGGGGGGACCTCGGGGAATGAGCAGTTCTTC,CASSLVGGTSGNEQFF
TRBJ2-1,TRBV5-1,16,TRBD1,few,TGCGCCAGCAGCTTGGCTCTACAGGGGGCGCCGCTTGAGCAGTTCTTC,CASSLALQGAPLEQFF
TRBJ2-7,TRBV5-1,13,NA,NA,TGCGCCAGCAGTGGGGAAAGCTCCTACGAGCAGTACTTC,CASSGESSYEQYF